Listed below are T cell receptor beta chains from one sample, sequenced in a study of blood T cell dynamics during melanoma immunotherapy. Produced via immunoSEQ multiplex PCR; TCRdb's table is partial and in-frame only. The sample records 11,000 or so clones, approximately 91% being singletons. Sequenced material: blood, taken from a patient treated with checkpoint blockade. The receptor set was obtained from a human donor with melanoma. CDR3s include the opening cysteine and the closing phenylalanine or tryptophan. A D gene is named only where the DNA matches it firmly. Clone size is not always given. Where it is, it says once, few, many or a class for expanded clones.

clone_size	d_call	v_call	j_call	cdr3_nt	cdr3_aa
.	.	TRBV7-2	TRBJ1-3	TGTGCCAGCAGCCCAAGCTCTGGAAACACCATATATTTT	CASSPSSGNTIYF
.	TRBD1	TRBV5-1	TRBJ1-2	TGCGCCAGCAGCCCCGGACAGGGTTTTAACTATGGCTACACCTTC	CASSPGQGFNYGYTF
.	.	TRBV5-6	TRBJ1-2	TGTGCCAGCACCACACCCCTCCCGAACTATGGCTACACCTTC	CASTTPLPNYGYTF
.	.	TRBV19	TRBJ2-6	TGTGCCAGTAGCTCAGCCGTCCTCTCTGGGGCCAACGTCCTGACTTTC	CASSSAVLSGANVLTF
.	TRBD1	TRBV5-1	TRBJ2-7	TGCGCCAGCAGCGAGGGACAGGTTTTATCGAACGAGCAGTACTTC	CASSEGQVLSNEQYF
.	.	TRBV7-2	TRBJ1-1	TGTGCCAGCAGCTTAATCAACAGGGCCACTGAAGCTTTCTTT	CASSLINRATEAFF
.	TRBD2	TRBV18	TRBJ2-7	TGTGCCAGCTCACCTCGGGGGGATAGAGAGCAGTACTTC	CASSPRGDREQYF
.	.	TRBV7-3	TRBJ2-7	TGTGCCAGCAGACCTGACGGGGGCTACGAGCAGTACTTC	CASRPDGGYEQYF
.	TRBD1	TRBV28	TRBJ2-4	TGTGCCAGCAGTTCCCTCAGGGGGCTCGGAAACATTCAGTACTTC	CASSSLRGLGNIQYF
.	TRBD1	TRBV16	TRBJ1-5	TGTGCCAGCAGTCAGTCCGACAGGGACAATCAGCCCCAGCATTTT	CASSQSDRDNQPQHF
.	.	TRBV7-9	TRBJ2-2	TGTGCCAGCAGCCCCCGGGCGGCCGGCCCCGGGGAGCTGTTTTTT	CASSPRAAGPGELFF
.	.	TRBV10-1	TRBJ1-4	TGCGCCAGCAGTGAGTCCGGACAGACTAATGAAAAACTGTTTTTT	CASSESGQTNEKLFF
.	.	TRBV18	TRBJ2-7	TGTGCCAGCTCACCTTGGAAGGGTTCCTACGAGCAGTACTTC	CASSPWKGSYEQYF
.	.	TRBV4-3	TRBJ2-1	TGCGCCAGCAGCCAATGGGCACTGCGGGATGGTGAGCAGTTCTTC	CASSQWALRDGEQFF
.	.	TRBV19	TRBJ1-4	TGTGCCAGTAGTATAGGGTCAGGCCGCGGCGGTAATGAAAAACTGTTTTTT	CASSIGSGRGGNEKLFF
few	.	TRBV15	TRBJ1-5	TGTGCCACCAGCAGAGGGGTCAATCAGCCCCAGCATTTT	CATSRGVNQPQHF
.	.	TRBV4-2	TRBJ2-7	TGTGCCAGCAGCCAAGACCCAGGACAGAGCTCCTACGAGCAGTACTTC	CASSQDPGQSSYEQYF
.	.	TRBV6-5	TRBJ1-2	TGTGCCAGCAGTTACTCGCGGCAGGCGGGGGGCTACACCTTC	CASSYSRQAGGYTF
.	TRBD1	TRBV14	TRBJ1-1	TGTGCCAGCAGCAGAACGGACAGGGGAGCTTTCTTT	CASSRTDRGAFF
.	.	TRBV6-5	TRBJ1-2	TGTGCCAGCAGTTACTTGGCAGGGAACTATGGCTACACCTTC	CASSYLAGNYGYTF
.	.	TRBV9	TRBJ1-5	TGTGCCAGCAGCGTAGGACCCAGTTCCAATCAGCCCCAGCATTTT	CASSVGPSSNQPQHF